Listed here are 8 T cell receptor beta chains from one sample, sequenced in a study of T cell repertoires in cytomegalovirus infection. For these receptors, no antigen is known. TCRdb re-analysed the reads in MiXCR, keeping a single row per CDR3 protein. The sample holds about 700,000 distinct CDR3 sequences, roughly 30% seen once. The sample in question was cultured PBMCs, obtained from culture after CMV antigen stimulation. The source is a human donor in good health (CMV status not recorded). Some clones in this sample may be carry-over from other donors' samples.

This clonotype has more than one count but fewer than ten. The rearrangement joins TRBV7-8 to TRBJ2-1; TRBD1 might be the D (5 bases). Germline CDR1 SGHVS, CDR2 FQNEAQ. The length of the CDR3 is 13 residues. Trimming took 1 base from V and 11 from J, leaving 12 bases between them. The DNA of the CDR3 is TGTGCCAGCAGCTTAGAGGGGCCCCAAAAGCAGTTCTTC. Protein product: CASSLEGPQKQFF.

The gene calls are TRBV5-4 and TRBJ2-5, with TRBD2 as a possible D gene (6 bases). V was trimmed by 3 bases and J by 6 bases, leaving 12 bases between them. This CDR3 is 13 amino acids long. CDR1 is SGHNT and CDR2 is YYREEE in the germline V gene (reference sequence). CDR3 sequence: CASSWDSVKTQYF. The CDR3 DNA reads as TGTGCCAGCAGCTGGGACTCAGTAAAGACCCAGTACTTC.

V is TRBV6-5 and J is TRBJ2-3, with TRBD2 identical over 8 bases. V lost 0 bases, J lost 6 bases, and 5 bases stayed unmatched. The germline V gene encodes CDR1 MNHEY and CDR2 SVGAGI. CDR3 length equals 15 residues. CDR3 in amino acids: CASSYSRGGRDTQYF. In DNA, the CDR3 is TGTGCCAGCAGTTACTCTCGGGGGGGCCGGGATACGCAGTATTTT.

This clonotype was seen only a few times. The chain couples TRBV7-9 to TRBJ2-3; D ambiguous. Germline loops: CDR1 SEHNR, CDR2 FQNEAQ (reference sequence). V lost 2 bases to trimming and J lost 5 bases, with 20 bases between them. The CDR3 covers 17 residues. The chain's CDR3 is CASSLRRANLLIDTQYF. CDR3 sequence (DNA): TGTGCCAGCAGCTTACGGCGAGCGAACCTTCTTATAGATACGCAGTATTTT.

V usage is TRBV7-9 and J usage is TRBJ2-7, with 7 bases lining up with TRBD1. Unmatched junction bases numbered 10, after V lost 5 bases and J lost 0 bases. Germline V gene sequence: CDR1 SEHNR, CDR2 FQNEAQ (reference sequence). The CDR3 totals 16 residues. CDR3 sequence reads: CASSRFPGQSSYEQYF. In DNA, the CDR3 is TGTGCCAGCAGCCGATTCCCGGGACAGAGCTCCTACGAGCAGTACTTC. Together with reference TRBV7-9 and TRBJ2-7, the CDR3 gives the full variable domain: DTGVSQNPRHKITKRGQNVTFRCDPISEHNRLYWYRQTLGQGPEFLTYFQNEAQLEKSRLLSDRFSAERPKGSFSTLEIQRTEQGDSAMYLCASSRFPGQSSYEQYFGPGTRLTVT.

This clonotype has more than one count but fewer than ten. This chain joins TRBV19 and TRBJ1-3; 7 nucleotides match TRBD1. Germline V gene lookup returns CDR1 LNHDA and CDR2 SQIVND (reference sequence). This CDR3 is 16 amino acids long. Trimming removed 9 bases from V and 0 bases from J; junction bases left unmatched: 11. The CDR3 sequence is CASLPRGQSSGNTIYF. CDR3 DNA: TGTGCCAGCTTGCCCAGGGGACAGAGCTCTGGAAACACCATATATTTT.

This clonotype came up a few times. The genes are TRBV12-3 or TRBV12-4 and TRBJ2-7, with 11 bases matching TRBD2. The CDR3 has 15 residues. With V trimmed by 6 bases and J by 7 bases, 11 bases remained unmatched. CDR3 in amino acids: CASSRGDSGRVEQYF. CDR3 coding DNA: TGTGCCAGCAGCCGCGGAGATAGCGGGAGGGTGGAGCAGTACTTC.

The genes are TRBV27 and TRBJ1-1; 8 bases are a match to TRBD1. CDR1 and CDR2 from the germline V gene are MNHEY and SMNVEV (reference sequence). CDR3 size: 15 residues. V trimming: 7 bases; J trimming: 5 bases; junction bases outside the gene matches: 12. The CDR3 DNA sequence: TGTGCCAGCAATGCGCCTGGACAGGGTCTAACTGAAGCTTTCTTT. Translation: CASNAPGQGLTEAFF.